The 32 T cell receptor beta chains given below trace back to one sample, sequenced in a study of persistence of HIV-infected CD4 T cells (dated by TCRdb to 2018 to 2021). Their target antigens are unknown. What the treatment or condition label conveys for this sample: suppressive antiretroviral therapy. Cells were stimulated with anti-CD3/anti-CD28 magnetic beads as a nonspecific positive control representing the CD4+ T cell repertoire. Responding CD4+ T cells were sorted by upregulation of both CD40 ligand and CD69. TCRbeta repertoires were sequenced from genomic DNA with the immunoSEQ hsTCRB assay version 4 in survey mode. TCRdb limited this immuneACCESS table to in-frame rearrangements with V and J called. A share of clones is missing; checked studies link under half to unresolved V genes, and the rest is unexplained. In this sample the table shows 40,000 to 60,000 clones, just under 90% of which occur a single time. Of the sample, about 3.1% falls within the top ten clones.

Here the sequenced sample was CD4+ T cells sorted from PBMCs after 18-hour stimulation, taken from a patient who received antiretroviral therapy. Read against the paper, the sample's cell subset or site label means: CD40L+CD69+ CD4 T cells responding to anti-CD3/anti-CD28 beads, representing the overall repertoire. The receptors here all came from an adult woman with HIV who was CMV-seropositive.

The chain is built from TRBV7-3 and TRBJ1-5, with 8 bases that match TRBD1. The CDR3 sequence is 15 residues long. The V segment lost 2 bases and the J segment 4 bases; nucleotides outside the gene matches: 4. Germline values: CDR1 SGHTA, CDR2 FQGTGA. CDR3 in amino acids: CASSLGQGKNQPQHF. The CDR3 nucleotides read TGTGCCAGCAGCTTAGGACAGGGAAAAAATCAGCCCCAGCATTTT.

The V gene is TRBV7-3, the J gene TRBJ2-3, with 7 positions matching TRBD1. There are 14 residues in the CDR3. Germline CDR1 SGHTA, CDR2 FQGTGA. Trimming cost V 6 bases and J 4 bases; bases outside gene matches: 7. The CDR3 protein is CASREGRGSDTQYF. The CDR3 nucleotides read TGTGCCAGCAGGGAAGGCAGGGGGTCAGATACGCAGTATTTT.

The chain carries TRBV25-1 and TRBJ1-4, with D perhaps matching TRBD1 (5 bases). The V end lost 6 bases, the J end lost 5 bases, and 13 bases lay between the germline ends. The CDR3 contains 14 residues. CDR1 MGHDK and CDR2 SYGVNS come from the germline V gene. This CDR3 reads CASRGAGRNEKLFF. CDR3 bases: TGTGCCAGCAGGGGAGCGGGACGGAATGAAAAACTGTTTTTT. The variable domain in full, completed from reference TRBV25-1 and TRBJ1-4, reads EADIYQTPRYLVIGTGKKITLECSQTMGHDKMYWYQQDPGMELHLIHYSYGVNSTEKGDLSSESTVSRIRTEHFPLTLESARPSHTSQYLCASRGAGRNEKLFFGSGTQLSVL.

This chain links TRBV19 with TRBJ1-2; no reliable D call. CDR3 length: 13 residues. Germline assignment: CDR1 LNHDA and CDR2 SQIVND (reference sequence). The germline V and J ends were trimmed by 5 bases and 4 bases, with 11 bases remaining between them. Here the CDR3 reads CASSQAPGYGYTF. The CDR3 DNA follows: TGTGCCAGTAGTCAAGCCCCTGGCTATGGCTACACCTTC.

V gene TRBV28 combines with J gene TRBJ2-3; D call uncertain. Trimming left V 2 bases short and J 6 bases short, with 6 bases between. The CDR3 is 12 amino acids. Germline V gene lookup returns CDR1 MDHEN and CDR2 SYDVKM. CDR3 DNA sequence: TGTGCCAGCAGTTTAAGGTGGGATACGCAGTATTTT. The encoded protein is CASSLRWDTQYF.

This chain links TRBV12-5 with TRBJ2-1; 12 bases fit TRBD2. The CDR3 runs to 15 residues. V gave up 4 bases and J gave up 9 bases; unmatched junction bases: 7. Germline V lookup: CDR1 LGHNT, CDR2 FRNRAP. In nucleotides, the CDR3 is TGTGCTAGTGGTTCCCGACTAGCGGGGGAGGGTGAGCAGTTCTTC. Its protein is CASGSRLAGEGEQFF.

The chain joins TRBV5-1 to TRBJ1-5; D remains unclear. The V gene lost 0 bases and the J gene lost 9 bases, with 13 bases spanning the gap. The CDR3 extends over 14 amino acids. Germline loops: CDR1 SGHRS, CDR2 YFSETQ. The CDR3 spells CASSLDTASGPQHF. CDR3 nucleotide sequence: TGCGCCAGCAGCTTGGACACAGCCTCGGGGCCCCAGCATTTT.

This chain uses TRBV27 with TRBJ1-1; tentative D call: TRBD1 (5 bases). Per the germline V gene, CDR1 is MNHEY and CDR2 is SMNVEV (reference sequence). The CDR3 has 14 amino acids. The ends were cut back, 2 bases at V and 7 bases at J, with 14 bases in the middle. CDR3 sequence: CASSLRWRQSEAFF. The CDR3 DNA sequence: TGTGCCAGCAGTTTAAGGTGGAGACAGAGTGAAGCTTTCTTT.

A single count supports this clone. The V call is TRBV27, the J call TRBJ2-3, with D perhaps matching TRBD1 or TRBD2 (6 bases each). The CDR3 loop spans 16 amino acids. Germline-derived CDR1 and CDR2 are MNHEY and SMNVEV (reference sequence). Trimming removed 6 bases from V and 3 bases from J, with 19 bases in between. The CDR3 is CASSVRDSGATDTQYF. The CDR3 DNA follows: TGTGCCAGCAGCGTGAGAGACTCGGGGGCGACAGATACGCAGTATTTT.

The CDR3 protein is CASSGTGLNQPQHF. DNA for the CDR3: TGTGCCAGTTCCGGGACAGGCCTCAATCAGCCCCAGCATTTT. This rearrangement joins TRBV2 to TRBJ1-5, with 8 bases identical to TRBD1. The CDR3 runs 14 residues. The germline V gene has CDR1 SNHLY and CDR2 FYNNEI. V trimming: 9 bases; J trimming: 3 bases; junction bases outside the gene matches: 7.

This clone was detected once. This chain joins TRBV19 and TRBJ1-4, with D possibly being TRBD1 (5 bases). V dropped 3 bases and J dropped 4 bases, with 9 bases sitting between them. CDR1 LNHDA and CDR2 SQIVND come from the germline V gene (reference sequence). The CDR3 length is 14 residues. CDR3 nucleotide sequence: TGTGCCAGTAGTATTGGCAGGGATAATGAAAAACTGTTTTTT. This translates into CASSIGRDNEKLFF.

This sequence joins TRBV6-1 and TRBJ2-2; tentatively, D is TRBD2 (7 bases). Germline V gives CDR1 MNHNS, CDR2 SASEGT. V was clipped by 2 bases and J by 0 bases, with 10 bases between them. The CDR3 has 16 amino acids. Written as DNA, the CDR3 is TGTGCCAGCAGTGAAAGGGGGGGGGCGAACACCGGGGAGCTGTTTTTT. Protein: CASSERGGANTGELFF.

The V call is TRBV28, the J call TRBJ2-7, with TRBD1 identical over 7 bases. CDR3 size: 15 residues. The germline V gene has CDR1 MDHEN and CDR2 SYDVKM. The trim removed 7 bases at V and 2 bases at J, leaving 11 bases unmatched. This CDR3 reads CASKLNGQVPYEQYF. Here the CDR3 DNA reads TGTGCCAGCAAACTGAACGGACAGGTTCCCTACGAGCAGTACTTC.

The CDR3 region has the DNA TGTGCCAGCAGCGTAGATGTCCTAGGTCAGCCCCAGCATTTT. Translating gives CASSVDVLGQPQHF. V and J are TRBV9 and TRBJ1-5; D is unresolved. The V end was cut by 0 bases, the J end by 6 bases, with 10 bases between. The germline V gene encodes CDR1 SGDLS and CDR2 YYNGEE. The length of the CDR3 is 14 residues.

The genes are TRBV10-3 and TRBJ2-3; D may be TRBD1 (6 bases). The V gene lost 8 bases and the J gene lost 2 bases, with 8 bases spanning the gap. CDR3 size: 12 residues. CDR1 ENHRY and CDR2 SYGVKD come from the germline V gene. DNA for the CDR3: TGTGCCATCGCAGGGGACACAGATACGCAGTATTTT. Its protein is CAIAGDTDTQYF.

This clone was seen a single time. The V gene is TRBV2, the J gene TRBJ1-2; D might be TRBD1 (5 bases). Deletions cut 9 bases from V and 6 bases from J, with 14 bases between. Germline CDR1 reads SNHLY; CDR2 reads FYNNEI. There are 12 residues in the CDR3. The CDR3 here is CARRTQGDGYTF. CDR3 sequence (DNA): TGTGCCAGGCGGACGCAAGGGGATGGCTACACCTTC.

The chain joins TRBV29-1 to TRBJ1-2; D gene unclear. Germline CDR1 SQVTM, CDR2 ANQGSEA. V was pared by 2 bases and J by 6 bases, with 13 bases between. CDR3 length equals 13 residues. The CDR3 reads CSVEIRGYHGYTF. The CDR3 DNA is TGCAGCGTTGAAATTCGAGGGTACCATGGCTACACCTTC.

As to this clone: Mismatch with germline at one junction end may stem from a read error. V gene TRBV14 combines with J gene TRBJ1-4; D ambiguous. Germline V gene sequence: CDR1 SGHDN, CDR2 FVKESK. This CDR3 is built from 17 residues. The CDR3: CASSQDIVGATNEKLFF. In DNA, the CDR3 is TGTGCCAGCAGTCAAGATATCGTGGGTGCAACTAATGAAAAACTGTTTTTT.

V is TRBV18 and J is TRBJ1-6; 7 bases line up with TRBD1. J was trimmed by 0 bases and V by 2 bases; bases with no gene match: 4. In germline, CDR1 is KGHSH, CDR2 LQKENI. CDR3 length: 17 residues. This CDR3 reads CASSPSGQSSYNSPLHF. In DNA, the CDR3 is TGTGCCAGCTCACCATCGGGACAGAGCTCCTATAATTCACCCCTCCACTTT.

The chain employs TRBV12-3 or TRBV12-4 and TRBJ2-2, with D uncertain. Trimming left V 8 bases short and J 2 bases short, with 3 bases between. The CDR3 is made up of 11 amino acids. The CDR3 bases are TGTGCCAGCTGCAACACCGGGGAGCTGTTTTTT. This codes for CASCNTGELFF.

This clone was observed a single time. The chain carries TRBV6-1 and TRBJ1-2; D is unresolved. The ends were cut back, 1 base at V and 8 bases at J, with 2 bases in the middle. The CDR3 consists of 10 residues. Germline V CDR1 and CDR2: MNHNS, SASEGT. DNA for the CDR3: TGTGCCAGCAGTGAAGTGGGCTACACCTTC. Protein sequence: CASSEVGYTF.

V and J are TRBV28 and TRBJ1-6; D is unclear. Germline CDR1 reads MDHEN; CDR2 reads SYDVKM. V shed 5 bases and J shed 4 bases, with 21 bases lying between them. The length of the CDR3 is 18 residues. The CDR3 nucleotides are TGTGCCAGCAGTACAAGCCGAGCCGGAGGGATTTATAATTCACCCCTCCACTTT. It encodes CASSTSRAGGIYNSPLHF.

V gene TRBV25-1 combines with J gene TRBJ2-5; D is unresolved. With 4 bases removed from V and 3 bases from J, the gap between germline ends came to 3 bases. The CDR3 consists of 11 residues. Germline CDR1 and CDR2: MGHDK and SYGVNS. The CDR3 sequence: CASSVKETQYF. CDR3 coding DNA: TGTGCCAGCAGTGTTAAAGAGACCCAGTACTTC.

The chain joins TRBV7-2 to TRBJ1-6; weak D call: TRBD1 (6 bases). With 5 bases removed from V and 0 bases from J, the gap between germline ends came to 20 bases. The CDR3 runs to 19 residues. The V gene's germline CDR1 is SGHTA and CDR2 FQGNSA. CDR3 in DNA: TGTGCCAGCAGCGATCAGGGGCCACTCACCTTCTCCTATAATTCACCCCTCCACTTT. It codes for CASSDQGPLTFSYNSPLHF.

V usage is TRBV10-3 and J usage is TRBJ1-1; D gene unclear. Trimming removed 7 bases at V and 3 bases at J, with 6 bases between. Per germline, CDR1 ENHRY and CDR2 SYGVKD. The CDR3 is 11 residues long. CDR3 residues: CAIMVDTEAFF. The CDR3 DNA reads TGTGCCATCATGGTGGACACTGAAGCTTTCTTT.

This clone came up once. The genes are TRBV5-4 and TRBJ1-5, with D tentatively TRBD1 (6 bases). The germline V gene encodes CDR1 SGHNT and CDR2 YYREEE (reference sequence). The length of the CDR3 is 12 residues. Trimming removed 3 bases from V and 7 bases from J, with 8 bases in between. The CDR3 reads CASSSTGQPQHF. In DNA, the CDR3 is TGTGCCAGCAGCTCGACAGGACAGCCCCAGCATTTT.

CDR3 DNA sequence: TGTGCCAGCGCCCGGGGGGCGCAAGGAAACACCATATATTTT. Its protein is CASARGAQGNTIYF. The chain carries TRBV2 and TRBJ1-3; tentatively, D is TRBD1 (6 bases). V was clipped by 8 bases and J by 4 bases, with 15 bases between them. CDR3 size: 14 residues. Germline values: CDR1 SNHLY, CDR2 FYNNEI.

With regard to this clone: A junction end diverges from the germline sequence, so it may reflect a read error. The chain combines TRBV12-3 or TRBV12-4 with TRBJ1-2; D is ambiguous. The CDR3 covers 12 residues. The CDR3 sequence is CANSLVGEGYTF. The CDR3 nucleotides read TGTGCCAACAGTTTAGTTGGGGAAGGCTACACCTTC.

V usage is TRBV6-5 and J usage is TRBJ1-2; TRBD1 might be the D (5 bases). Germline loops: CDR1 MNHEY, CDR2 SVGAGI. The CDR3 length is 15 residues. V was clipped by 5 bases and J by 3 bases, with 16 bases between them. The CDR3 nucleotides are TGTGCCAGCAGTCTCCAGCCCGGGACTTACTATGGCTACACCTTC. This encodes CASSLQPGTYYGYTF.

This sequence joins TRBV25-1 and TRBJ2-7; D possibly uses TRBD1 or TRBD2 (5 bases each). The CDR3 is 17 residues long. CDR1 and CDR2 (germline): MGHDK, SYGVNS. V shed 2 bases and J shed 6 bases, with 23 bases lying between them. CDR3 loop: CASSERLSWSGTGEQYF. CDR3 nucleotide sequence: TGTGCCAGCAGTGAACGATTGTCCTGGTCAGGGACGGGCGAGCAGTACTTC.

The V call is TRBV7-9, the J call TRBJ1-4, with D perhaps matching TRBD1 (6 bases). CDR3 length: 15 residues. V lost 5 bases, J lost 5 bases, and 15 bases lay in between. Per the germline V gene, CDR1 is SEHNR and CDR2 is FQNEAQ (reference sequence). The CDR3 is CASSERTAGNEKLFF. In DNA form, the CDR3 reads TGTGCCAGCAGCGAAAGGACAGCAGGAAATGAAAAACTGTTTTTT.

This clone was observed a single time. V and J are TRBV10-3 and TRBJ2-7; D is perhaps TRBD2 (5 bases). Trimming stripped 3 bases from V and 0 bases from J, with 9 bases between. Per the germline V gene, CDR1 is ENHRY and CDR2 is SYGVKD. This CDR3 is 14 amino acids long. The CDR3 protein is CAISDRTLSYEQYF. DNA for the CDR3: TGTGCCATCAGTGACAGGACTCTCTCCTACGAGCAGTACTTC.